A selection of T cell receptor beta chains follows, all from one sample in a study of T cells in Graves' hyperthyroidism and ophthalmopathy. TCRdb called the multiplex PCR reads again in MiXCR, with one record for every CDR3 protein. The table lists approximately 620,000 distinct CDR3 sequences, 16% of them singletons, with about 3.5% in the top ten. Sequenced: blood. These receptor sequences come from a woman aged 40-49 years with Graves' ophthalmopathy. CDR3s include the opening cysteine and the closing phenylalanine or tryptophan. The D gene is left open where the match is weak. Not every row has a clone size; where given, it reads once, few, many or a size class.

clone_size d_call j_call v_call cdr3_aa cdr3_nt
NA NA TRBJ2-1 TRBV3-1 CASSHDSQGTIVSSYNEQFF TGTGCCAGCAGCCACGACTCTCAGGGGACTATAGTGAGCTCCTACAATGAGCAGTTCTTC
few TRBD1 TRBJ1-4 TRBV7-9 CASSIGQGVAKLFF TGTGCCAGCAGCATAGGACAGGGCGTCGCAAAACTGTTTTTT
NA NA TRBJ2-3 TRBV20-1 CSGRRGGTDTQYF TGCAGTGGTCGGCGAGGGGGCACAGATACGCAGTATTTT
NA TRBD2 TRBJ2-3 TRBV6-1 CASSETSGDSTDTQYF TGTGCCAGCAGTGAGACTAGCGGGGATAGCACAGATACGCAGTATTTT
NA TRBD2 TRBJ2-5 TRBV4-1 CASRRSGVQETQYF TGCGCCAGCAGACGTAGCGGGGTCCAAGAGACCCAGTACTTC
many TRBD2 TRBJ2-3 TRBV2 CASRLAGGHRDTQYF TGTGCCAGCCGACTAGCGGGGGGGCATAGAGATACGCAGTATTTT
NA NA TRBJ1-2 TRBV2 CASAWDTNYGYTF TGTGCCAGCGCCTGGGACACGAACTATGGCTACACCTTC
few NA TRBJ1-4 TRBV29-1 CSASGVGDEKLFF TGCAGCGCCTCCGGGGTAGGGGATGAAAAACTGTTTTTT
NA TRBD2 TRBJ2-3 TRBV6-1 CASSRSGTSGGAFTDTQYF TGTGCCAGCAGTCGGTCCGGGACTAGCGGGGGGGCTTTCACAGATACGCAGTATTTT
NA NA TRBJ1-6 TRBV27 CASSLTPSPLHF TGTGCCAGCAGTTTAACTCCTTCACCCCTCCACTTT
few NA TRBJ2-4 TRBV6-6 CASSYPVQAKNIQYF TGTGCCAGCAGTTACCCGGTCCAGGCCAAAAACATTCAGTACTTC
many TRBD1 TRBJ2-3 TRBV28 CASSPGQEGGSDTQYF TGTGCCAGCAGTCCGGGACAGGAAGGGGGTAGTGATACGCAGTATTTT
many NA TRBJ2-7 TRBV7-2 CASSLALAGGEQYF TGTGCCAGCAGCTTAGCTCTCGCCGGGGGCGAGCAGTACTTC
many TRBD1 TRBJ1-6 TRBV28 CASSLAGTGGSPLHF TGTGCCAGCAGTTTAGCCGGGACAGGGGGCTCACCCCTCCACTTT
many NA TRBJ2-1 TRBV18 CASSPAGEQFF TGTGCCAGCTCACCCGCGGGGGAGCAGTTCTTC
many TRBD2 TRBJ2-3 TRBV11-2 CASSLGAGGPTDTQYF TGTGCCAGCAGCTTAGGAGCGGGAGGGCCAACAGATACGCAGTATTTT
many TRBD1 TRBJ2-1 TRBV11-2 CASSSPLGQGAWGGNEQFF TGTGCCAGCAGCTCCCCCTTGGGACAGGGGGCCTGGGGGGGGAATGAGCAGTTCTTC